This T cell receptor (beta chain) was sequenced for a study of blood T cell repertoires in COVID-19. About the research overall: Italy, Spain and the United States were the sources of the convalescent and acute COVID-19 samples. The cDNA or gDNA used as material had been derived from T cells, B-cell-depleted T cells, or PBMCs.

This clone appeared a single time. Original handling: From reference gene primer amplification, estimates of nucleated cell counts were derived. Here immunoSEQ multiplex PCR was the method, and the copy in TCRdb shows in-frame clones only, minus some. For V, J and clone size, that table is used; D and trimming come from the DNA. The sample has about 240,000 clones; roughly four fifths are singletons. The origin of this receptor is an older woman with acute or convalescent COVID-19. The material sequenced was peripheral blood.

For the CDR3, the DNA is TGTGCCAGCAGCTCCGACCCGACAGGGTATGGGACTGAAGCTTTCTTT. Translated: CASSSDPTGYGTEAFF. The chain combines TRBV11-2 with TRBJ1-1; TRBD1 matches at 7 bases. The CDR3 runs 16 residues. Trimming took 4 bases from V and 5 from J; bases not matched to a gene: 13. CDR1 and CDR2 (germline): SGHAT, FQNNGV.